One and the same sample provided the 13 T cell receptor beta chains below, sequenced in a study of shared clonotypes between healthy human individuals. Naive-designated CD8 cells lacked CD45RO, were positively enriched for CCR7, and omitted terminally differentiated effector memory CD45RA+ cells. The repertoire was sequenced with immunoSEQ multiplex PCR; TCRdb's copy has only in-frame clones and lacks some. The sample lists roughly 2 million clones; about 95% were seen once. The sample consisted of naive CD8+ T cells sorted from blood. Every receptor here comes from a man aged 18 to 35 in good health.

V usage is TRBV7-8 and J usage is TRBJ2-3; TRBD2 matches at 11 bases. The CDR3 consists of 17 residues. Germline V gene lookup returns CDR1 SGHVS and CDR2 FQNEAQ. The V gene end was trimmed by 1 base and the J gene end by 4 bases; junction bases not matched to a gene: 7. The CDR3 DNA follows: TGTGCCAGCAGCTTAGTCTTAGCGGGAGGGCCTGCAGATACGCAGTATTTT. Its protein product is CASSLVLAGGPADTQYF.

The genes are TRBV10-3 and TRBJ1-2, with 7 positions matching TRBD1. Germline CDR1 ENHRY, CDR2 SYGVKD. V shed 0 bases, J shed 4 bases, and the junction held 14 bases outside the gene matches. This CDR3 has 18 residues. CDR3 region: CAISESPGEGAESYGYTF. CDR3 sequence (DNA): TGTGCCATCAGTGAGTCCCCCGGCGAGGGGGCGGAGAGCTATGGCTACACCTTC.

The chain employs TRBV4-1 and TRBJ1-2; 9 nucleotides match TRBD1. Germline loops: CDR1 MGHRA, CDR2 YSYEKL. The CDR3 is 20 residues long. With V trimmed by 3 bases and J by 0 bases, 17 bases remained unmatched. CDR3 nucleotides: TGCGCCAGCAGCCACCTAGCCGGGAGAACAGGGGGCCAAGCTAACTATGGCTACACCTTC. It yields the protein CASSHLAGRTGGQANYGYTF.

V and J are TRBV16 and TRBJ2-7, with TRBD1 identical over 10 bases. The V gene end was trimmed by 5 bases and the J gene end by 2 bases; junction bases not matched to a gene: 3. CDR3 length equals 14 residues. Germline values: CDR1 KGHSY, CDR2 FQNENV. The CDR3 DNA follows: TGTGCCAGCAGCTCAGACAGGGGGCCCTACGAGCAGTACTTC. This codes for CASSSDRGPYEQYF.

This chain links TRBV7-8 with TRBJ2-7; 7 nucleotides match TRBD1. Germline V CDR1 and CDR2: SGHVS, FQNEAQ. The V gene end was trimmed by 5 bases and the J gene end by 3 bases; junction bases not matched to a gene: 13. The CDR3 runs 16 residues. DNA for the CDR3: TGTGCCAGCAGCCCAAGCCGGGACAGCGTCAACTACGAGCAGTACTTC. Translating gives CASSPSRDSVNYEQYF.

Notes on this clone: One junction end does not reproduce the germline sequence, and a read error may be involved. The same CDR3 is also encoded by other DNA sequences in this sample. V gene TRBV11-2 combines with J gene TRBJ2-7; 8 bases align to TRBD1. The CDR3 extends over 13 amino acids. Germline-derived CDR1 and CDR2 are SGHAT and FQNNGV. CDR3 loop: CASSLDRGYEQYF. CDR3 in DNA: TGTGCCAGCAGCCTAGACAGGGGTTACGAGCAGTACTTC.

The chain combines TRBV15 with TRBJ1-6; 8 bases fit TRBD1. The CDR3 loop spans 14 amino acids. Per the germline V gene, CDR1 is LNHNV and CDR2 is YYDKDF (reference sequence). With V trimmed by 5 bases and J by 5 bases, 2 bases remained unmatched. This CDR3 is CATSEGQDNSPLHF. The DNA for the CDR3 is TGTGCCACCAGCGAGGGACAGGATAATTCACCCCTCCACTTT.

The chain carries TRBV4-1 and TRBJ1-2, with 9 bases lining up with TRBD1. The CDR3 totals 17 residues. From germline, CDR1 is MGHRA and CDR2 YSYEKL. After removal of 0 bases from V and 4 bases from J, the junction contained 9 bases not matched to a gene. The CDR3 nucleotides read TGCGCCAGCAGCCAAGATCAAGGGACAGGGAGTTTCTATGGCTACACCTTC. This sequence encodes CASSQDQGTGSFYGYTF.

V is TRBV5-1 and J is TRBJ2-1; 13 bases map to TRBD2. This CDR3 is built from 18 residues. With 3 bases clipped from V and 1 base from J, the junction kept 7 bases outside the gene matches. CDR1 and CDR2 (germline): SGHRS, YFSETQ. The CDR3 DNA reads TGCGCCAGCAGCTCGGGACTAGCGGGGATGGCTTCCTACAATGAGCAGTTCTTC. Its protein is CASSSGLAGMASYNEQFF.

The chain recombines TRBV5-8 with TRBJ2-7; D gene unclear. The germline CDR1 and CDR2 sequences are SGHTS and YDEGEE. The CDR3 extends over 12 amino acids. The ends were cut back, 6 bases at V and 1 base at J, with 8 bases in the middle. The DNA for the CDR3 is TGTGCCAGCACCAACGGTTCCTACGAGCAGTACTTC. Translation: CASTNGSYEQYF.

This chain links TRBV7-6 with TRBJ2-2; possibly TRBD1 or TRBD2 for D (5 bases each). The germline V gene has CDR1 SGHVS and CDR2 FNYEAQ. This CDR3 has 16 amino acids. The V gene lost 1 base and the J gene lost 1 base, with 10 bases spanning the gap. The CDR3 sequence: CASSLEGDVNTGELFF. CDR3 DNA: TGTGCCAGCAGCTTAGAAGGGGACGTGAACACCGGGGAGCTGTTTTTT.

Remarks on this clone: Other DNA sequences in the same sample also yield this CDR3. The chain combines TRBV13 with TRBJ1-1; possibly TRBD1 for D (5 bases). The CDR3 is 12 residues long. CDR1 and CDR2 from the germline V gene are PRHDT and FYEKMQ (reference sequence). V dropped 3 bases and J dropped 5 bases, with 7 bases sitting between them. CDR3 residues: CASSLGPTEAFF. The CDR3 DNA reads as TGTGCCAGCAGCTTGGGACCGACTGAAGCTTTCTTT.

In the case of this clone: Other DNA sequences in this sample translate to the same CDR3. The chain carries TRBV4-1 and TRBJ2-7, with D unclear. The V gene's germline CDR1 is MGHRA and CDR2 YSYEKL. The CDR3 is 14 amino acids. V shed 1 base and J shed 0 bases, with 7 bases lying between them. CDR3 in amino acids: CASSQGVYSYEQYF. The CDR3 DNA is TGCGCCAGCAGCCAAGGGGTCTACTCCTACGAGCAGTACTTC.